The next 12 T cell receptor beta chains were all read from a single sample in a study of T cell repertoires in cytomegalovirus infection. From the reads, TCRdb called clonotypes with MiXCR, one entry per CDR3 protein. The sample has hundreds of thousands of distinct CDR3 sequences, 30% to 35% seen once. These receptors have no known antigen. Sequenced material: cultured CD8+ T cells from PBMCs, taken from culture after CMV antigen stimulation. These receptors were obtained from a human donor in good health (CMV status not recorded). Some clones in this sample may be carry-over from other donors' samples.

V is TRBV7-6 and J is TRBJ2-5, with a tentative D call TRBD1 (6 bases). Trimming took off 5 bases at V and 5 bases at J, with 18 bases between the two ends. The CDR3 is 15 residues long. Germline assignment: CDR1 SGHVS and CDR2 FNYEAQ. This chain's CDR3 is CASSLGVRGEETQYF. CDR3 bases: TGTGCCAGCAGCCTAGGTGTCAGGGGCGAGGAGACCCAGTACTTC.

This chain uses TRBV6-2 or TRBV6-3 with TRBJ2-2; D is undetermined. Germline CDR1 MNHEY, CDR2 SVGEGT. The length of the CDR3 is 13 residues. V lost 6 bases and J 5 bases, leaving 10 bases between the germline ends. The CDR3 protein is CASSTMDTGELFF. The CDR3 coding sequence is TGTGCCAGCAGCACCATGGATACCGGGGAGCTGTTTTTT.

CDR3 DNA sequence: TGTGCCAGCAGCTTAGCTCAGGGACAGCTGAACACTGAAGCTTTCTTT. Protein sequence: CASSLAQGQLNTEAFF. The chain joins TRBV7-6 to TRBJ1-1; 7 positions agree with TRBD1. There are 16 residues in the CDR3. After removal of 0 bases from V and 0 bases from J, the junction contained 4 bases not matched to a gene. The V gene's germline CDR1 is SGHVS and CDR2 FNYEAQ.

A note on this clonotype: A clone one base away is much larger, so this may be a read error. The chain uses TRBV7-6 and TRBJ2-2, with 8 bases matching TRBD2. Germline CDR1 is SGHVS and CDR2 is FNYEAQ. This CDR3 is 16 amino acids long. After removal of 5 bases from V and 5 bases from J, the junction contained 10 bases not matched to a gene. In DNA form, the CDR3 reads TGTGCCAGCAGCCCCGGGGGGGGCACATTAACCGGGGAGCTGTTTTTT. Translated, it gives CASSPGGGTLTGELFF.

This clonotype appeared many times. The chain has TRBV7-9 and TRBJ1-4; TRBD1 matches at 10 bases. The CDR3 spans 15 residues. V lost 5 bases, J lost 8 bases, and 8 bases stayed unmatched. CDR1 SEHNR and CDR2 FQNEAQ come from the germline V gene (reference sequence). The CDR3 protein is CASSPQGQGSEKLFF. DNA for the CDR3: TGTGCCAGCAGCCCCCAGGGACAGGGGAGCGAAAAACTGTTTTTT.

This clonotype appeared a few times. V usage is TRBV6-5 and J usage is TRBJ2-6, with 8 nucleotides matching TRBD1. This CDR3 has 18 amino acids. The ends lost 2 bases at V and 0 bases at J; junction bases unmatched: 6. Germline values: CDR1 MNHEY, CDR2 SVGAGI. CDR3 coding DNA: TGTGCCAGCAGTTACCTCGACGACAGGGGCTCTGGGGCCAACGTCCTGACTTTC. Encoded protein: CASSYLDDRGSGANVLTF.

The CDR3 sequence: CASSLVQGAAATIYF. The CDR3 coding sequence is TGTGCCAGCAGCTTAGTCCAGGGGGCGGCGGCCACCATATATTTT. The rearrangement joins TRBV7-9 to TRBJ1-3; 8 positions agree with TRBD1. Germline V gene sequence: CDR1 SEHNR, CDR2 FQNEAQ (reference sequence). J was trimmed by 9 bases and V by 1 base; bases with no gene match: 8. CDR3 length: 15 residues.

This rearrangement joins TRBV6-6 to TRBJ1-3; no clear D gene. Looked up from germline, CDR1 is MNHNY and CDR2 is SVGAGI (reference sequence). The CDR3 is 17 amino acids. The ends were cut back, 0 bases at V and 0 bases at J, with 12 bases in the middle. The CDR3 DNA reads TGTGCCAGCAGTTACTCGACGGATGGTCGCTCTGGAAACACCATATATTTT. Residues: CASSYSTDGRSGNTIYF.

The chain uses TRBV2 and TRBJ1-2; D not certain. The length of the CDR3 is 14 residues. Germline CDR1 reads SNHLY; CDR2 reads FYNNEI. Trimming took off 3 bases at V and 1 base at J, with 9 bases between the two ends. The CDR3 DNA sequence: TGTGCCAGCAGTGATAGCAGAAATAACTATGGCTACACCTTC. As protein: CASSDSRNNYGYTF.

This clonotype was counted only a few times. The rearrangement links TRBV12-3 or TRBV12-4 to TRBJ2-1; 7 positions agree with TRBD2. The CDR3 runs 14 residues. V was clipped by 7 bases and J by 4 bases; unmatched bases: 7. The DNA for the CDR3 is TGTGCCAGCAACCGACTAGCAGCTTACAATGAGCAGTTCTTC. Its protein product is CASNRLAAYNEQFF.

This clonotype was recorded at least ten times. The chain joins TRBV19 to TRBJ1-2; perhaps TRBD1 as D (6 bases). The CDR3 has 15 amino acids. Germline V lookup: CDR1 LNHDA, CDR2 SQIVND (reference sequence). V was cut by 3 bases and J by 0 bases, with 11 bases left in between. Here the CDR3 DNA reads TGTGCCAGTAGTATGGAGGACAGAACTAACTATGGCTACACCTTC. It is translated as CASSMEDRTNYGYTF.

This clonotype has a count of ten or more. This chain uses TRBV7-6 with TRBJ1-2, with D perhaps matching TRBD1 (5 bases). CDR3 length: 15 residues. The V gene lost 5 bases and the J gene lost 0 bases, with 13 bases spanning the gap. Germline CDR1 and CDR2: SGHVS and FNYEAQ. CDR3 residues: CASSPGTDTNYGYTF. CDR3 nucleotide sequence: TGTGCCAGCAGCCCAGGGACGGATACTAACTATGGCTACACCTTC.